The clone carrying this T cell receptor (beta chain) was found a few times. This specimen belongs to a study of blood T cell repertoires in COVID-19. Study-level information: The origin of the acute and convalescent COVID-19 samples was the United States, Italy and Spain. From T cells, B-cell-depleted T cells, or PBMCs came the material, which was cDNA or gDNA.

Trimming took off 4 bases at V and 7 bases at J, with 14 bases between the two ends. This CDR3 contains 14 residues. The germline V gene encodes CDR1 LNHDA and CDR2 SQIVND (reference sequence). Authors' data handling: Amplification of reference gene primers provided the estimated nucleated cell counts. Measured with immunoSEQ multiplex PCR; TCRdb has only the in-frame clones, and not every one. D and trimming come from the DNA, and the V and J calls and clone size come from that table. Of around 280,000 clones in the sample, about 85% were seen once. The receptor was derived from a woman aged 45-59 years with active or convalescent COVID-19. The V and J genes are TRBV19 and TRBJ1-5, with D tentatively TRBD1 (5 bases). The sequencing sample was made of peripheral blood. This CDR3 is CASSRRGEEQPQHF. CDR3 nucleotide sequence: TGTGCCAGTAGTAGGCGGGGGGAGGAACAGCCCCAGCATTTT.